A single sample is the source of the 10 T cell receptor beta chains below, sequenced in a study of technical replicates of blood from four donors. Some clones are missing from TCRdb's copy, which holds only in-frame ones; the method was immunoSEQ multiplex PCR. The sample has 70,000 to 95,000 clones; approximately 95% are singletons. Specimen: T cells isolated from PBMCs. The source is a human donor in good health.

The sample holds one count of this clone. The rearrangement joins TRBV28 to TRBJ2-6, with TRBD1 identical over 7 bases. CDR1 and CDR2 from the germline V gene are MDHEN and SYDVKM. The CDR3 covers 14 residues. The V segment lost 10 bases and the J segment 0 bases; nucleotides outside the gene matches: 3. This chain's CDR3 is CAIRQGSGANVLTF. The CDR3 DNA follows: TGTGCCATCAGACAGGGCTCTGGGGCCAACGTCCTGACTTTC.

The chain carries TRBV6-1 and TRBJ2-1; perhaps TRBD2 as D (5 bases). Germline V gene sequence: CDR1 MNHNS, CDR2 SASEGT. Deletions cut 8 bases from V and 3 bases from J, with 14 bases between. This CDR3 region has 14 residues. The CDR3 DNA reads TGTGCCAGCGGCGCGGGTCAACACTACAATGAGCAGTTCTTC. Its protein is CASGAGQHYNEQFF.

The rearrangement uses TRBV9 and TRBJ2-6; perhaps TRBD1 as D (6 bases). Trimming took off 0 bases at V and 1 base at J, with 11 bases between the two ends. Per the germline V gene, CDR1 is SGDLS and CDR2 is YYNGEE. This CDR3 comprises 17 residues. In DNA, the CDR3 is TGTGCCAGCAGCGTAGCAACAGGGCTTTCTGGGGCCAACGTCCTGACTTTC. Amino acids: CASSVATGLSGANVLTF.

The chain combines TRBV5-4 with TRBJ1-2, with 7 bases matching TRBD1. Germline CDR1 reads SGHNT; CDR2 reads YYREEE (reference sequence). CDR3 length: 15 amino acids. The ends lost 6 bases at V and 4 bases at J; junction bases unmatched: 12. The CDR3 DNA sequence: TGTGCCAGCACCGAACTCACGGCAGGGGGCTATGGCTACACCTTC. Translation: CASTELTAGGYGYTF.

The chain couples TRBV2 to TRBJ1-1; D is uncertain. Germline V gives CDR1 SNHLY, CDR2 FYNNEI. This CDR3 has 13 amino acids. Trimming cost V 0 bases and J 3 bases, with 5 bases left between them. CDR3 nucleotides: TGTGCCAGCAGTGAAGCAGAGGACACTGAAGCTTTCTTT. Translating it yields CASSEAEDTEAFF.

The V call is TRBV4-1, the J call TRBJ2-7; no clear D gene. The CDR3 runs to 15 residues. V was pared by 3 bases and J by 3 bases, with 15 bases between. Per the germline V gene, CDR1 is MGHRA and CDR2 is YSYEKL. The CDR3 protein is CASSHLKTPLYEQYF. The CDR3 DNA reads TGCGCCAGCAGCCACCTCAAGACACCGCTCTACGAGCAGTACTTC.

The V call is TRBV6-1, the J call TRBJ1-1; D is ambiguous. The CDR3 is made up of 13 amino acids. The germline V gene has CDR1 MNHNS and CDR2 SASEGT. Trimming removed 2 bases at V and 3 bases at J, with 7 bases between. The CDR3 DNA reads TGTGCCAGCAGTGAACGGGGAGACACTGAAGCTTTCTTT. Translation gives CASSERGDTEAFF.

The chain has TRBV6-5 and TRBJ2-7; 8 positions agree with TRBD1. This CDR3 has 14 amino acids. Germline V gene data show CDR1 as MNHEY and CDR2 as SVGAGI. Trimming removed 6 bases from V and 2 bases from J; junction bases left unmatched: 6. DNA of the CDR3: TGTGCCAGCAGAAGACAGGGGAGGACCTACGAGCAGTACTTC. Translating gives CASRRQGRTYEQYF.

V is TRBV2 and J is TRBJ1-5, with unresolved D. With 5 bases removed from V and 1 base from J, the gap between germline ends came to 15 bases. This CDR3 region has 16 residues. Germline assignment: CDR1 SNHLY and CDR2 FYNNEI. The CDR3 spells CASSRSRASSNQPQHF. The CDR3 coding sequence is TGTGCCAGCAGTCGGTCAAGAGCCTCAAGCAATCAGCCCCAGCATTTT.

CDR3 loop: CSASHRQSNGYTF. As DNA, the CDR3 is TGCAGCGCCAGCCACCGACAGTCGAATGGCTACACCTTC. The chain recombines TRBV29-1 with TRBJ1-2, with D tentatively TRBD1 (5 bases). CDR1 and CDR2 from the germline V gene are SQVTM and ANQGSEA. Trimming cost V 7 bases and J 6 bases, with 18 bases left between them. This CDR3 is 13 amino acids long.